Listed below are T cell receptor beta chains from one sample, sequenced in a study of cytomegalovirus exposure and HLA in healthy donors. Generated by immunoSEQ multiplex PCR, the TCRdb table keeps only in-frame clones and is missing some. The table lists approximately 190,000 clones, approximately 78% of them singletons. Material: PBMCs. The receptors were gathered from a woman between 18 and 29 years old in good health and CMV-seronegative. Both conserved end residues are part of each CDR3. The order of the fields is V gene, D gene, J gene, clone size, CDR3 protein, CDR3 DNA. A D gene is named only where the DNA matches it firmly. Part of the rows lack a size; the others show once, few, many or a class for expanded clones.

TRBV7-3	-	TRBJ2-7	-	CASSISGVSDEQYF	TGTGCCAGCAGTATCTCGGGAGTAAGCGACGAGCAGTACTTC
TRBV7-6	TRBD2	TRBJ2-2	-	CASSLRLAATGELFF	TGTGCCAGCAGCCTAAGACTAGCGGCCACCGGGGAGCTGTTTTTT
TRBV19	-	TRBJ2-1	once	CASLKADNEQFF	TGTGCCAGTTTAAAGGCGGACAATGAGCAGTTCTTC
TRBV27	-	TRBJ1-1	few	CASSIDRSPGTEAFF	TGTGCCAGCAGTATAGACAGATCCCCAGGCACTGAAGCTTTCTTT
TRBV7-9	-	TRBJ2-7	-	CASSRLARYEQYF	TGTGCCAGCAGCCGGTTGGCGCGGTACGAGCAGTACTTC
TRBV6-4	-	TRBJ2-1	few	CASSDSSGSYNEQFF	TGTGCCAGCAGTGACTCTAGCGGCTCCTACAATGAGCAGTTCTTC
TRBV6-9	TRBD1	TRBJ2-5	-	CASSSTGQAEAETQYF	TGTGCCAGCAGTTCCACCGGACAGGCGGAGGCGGAGACCCAGTACTTC
TRBV7-8	-	TRBJ2-7	-	CASSLAHRVGDEQYF	TGTGCCAGCAGCTTAGCGCACAGGGTGGGAGACGAGCAGTACTTC
TRBV7-9	-	TRBJ2-5	-	CASSPRLQETQYF	TGTGCCAGCAGCCCGCGACTGCAAGAGACCCAGTACTTC
TRBV19	TRBD2	TRBJ2-1	-	CASNRLAGGNEQFF	TGTGCCAGTAATCGACTAGCGGGAGGTAATGAGCAGTTCTTC
TRBV5-1	-	TRBJ1-4	-	CASSLGADEKLFF	TGCGCCAGCAGCTTGGGGGCCGATGAAAAACTGTTTTTT
TRBV6-5	-	TRBJ2-7	-	CASSDGTYEQYF	TGTGCCAGCAGTGACGGGACCTACGAGCAGTACTTC
TRBV27	-	TRBJ2-7	-	CASSSSSISYEQYF	TGTGCCAGCAGTTCCTCGTCTATATCCTACGAGCAGTACTTC
TRBV6-1	TRBD2	TRBJ2-7	-	CASSESGGEEYF	TGTGCCAGCAGTGAATCGGGGGGAGAGGAGTACTTC
TRBV11-2	-	TRBJ2-7	-	CASSLEQGSAYEQYF	TGTGCCAGCAGCTTGGAACAGGGTTCCGCCTACGAGCAGTACTTC
TRBV9	TRBD1	TRBJ2-2	-	CASSVGTGRAGELFF	TGTGCCAGCAGCGTGGGGACAGGGAGGGCCGGGGAGCTGTTTTTT
TRBV27	TRBD1	TRBJ2-1	once	CASTPTGTGDNEQFF	TGTGCCAGCACCCCGACCGGGACAGGCGACAATGAGCAGTTCTTC
TRBV7-3	TRBD2	TRBJ2-3	-	CASSPGTSATDTQYF	TGTGCCAGCAGCCCAGGGACTAGCGCCACAGATACGCAGTATTTT
TRBV6-6	TRBD1	TRBJ1-1	-	CASTNPGQANTEAFF	TGTGCCAGCACCAACCCAGGACAGGCGAACACTGAAGCTTTCTTT
TRBV27	TRBD1	TRBJ2-7	-	CASSLDRVNEQYF	TGTGCCAGCAGTTTGGACAGGGTAAACGAGCAGTACTTC
TRBV4-1	TRBD1	TRBJ1-2	-	CASSQEIRQGGNFRYGYTF	TGCGCCAGCAGCCAAGAAATCCGACAGGGCGGCAATTTTCGCTATGGCTACACCTTC
TRBV2	-	TRBJ1-6	-	CASKSRENSPLHF	TGTGCCAGCAAATCCAGGGAAAATTCACCCCTCCACTTT
TRBV19	-	TRBJ2-7	-	CASSIDNYEQYF	TGTGCCAGTAGTATTGACAACTACGAGCAGTACTTC
TRBV7-9	TRBD1	TRBJ2-4	-	CASSLGGGRLDIQYF	TGTGCCAGCAGCTTAGGAGGGGGCCGGTTAGACATTCAGTACTTC
TRBV29-1	-	TRBJ1-4	-	CSVVGRVSANEKLFF	TGCAGCGTTGTCGGTCGAGTGTCGGCTAATGAAAAACTGTTTTTT
TRBV10-1	TRBD1	TRBJ1-1	-	CASAPRTGAWVNTEAFF	TGCGCCAGCGCTCCCCGGACAGGGGCCTGGGTGAACACTGAAGCTTTCTTT
TRBV12-5	-	TRBJ1-1	-	CASGFLDTEAFF	TGTGCTAGTGGTTTTTTAGACACTGAAGCTTTCTTT
TRBV7-2	-	TRBJ1-2	-	CASSFGEGTLNYGYTF	TGTGCCAGCAGCTTTGGAGAGGGGACACTTAACTATGGCTACACCTTC
TRBV9	TRBD2	TRBJ2-7	-	CASSVESSGVGNSYEQYF	TGTGCCAGCAGCGTAGAGTCTAGCGGGGTGGGGAACTCCTACGAGCAGTACTTC
TRBV7-9	-	TRBJ2-7	-	CASSLGGSREQYF	TGTGCCAGCAGCTTAGGAGGGTCCAGGGAGCAGTACTTC
TRBV7-9	-	TRBJ2-1	-	CASSKGEEQFF	TGTGCCAGCAGTAAAGGGGAAGAGCAGTTCTTC
TRBV6-1	-	TRBJ1-1	few	CASTRSGDTEAFF	TGTGCCAGCACCCGCTCAGGGGACACTGAAGCTTTCTTT
TRBV2	-	TRBJ1-1	-	CASSLIQGPEAFF	TGTGCCAGCAGTCTTATACAGGGCCCTGAAGCTTTCTTT
TRBV5-1	-	TRBJ2-2	-	CASSSAPGQYTGELFF	TGCGCCAGCAGCTCTGCCCCTGGACAGTACACCGGGGAGCTGTTTTTT
TRBV10-2	-	TRBJ1-5	-	CASSESPGNSNQPQHF	TGCGCCAGCAGTGAGAGCCCGGGGAATAGCAATCAGCCCCAGCATTTT
TRBV5-1	TRBD1	TRBJ2-7	few	CASSLRTGTYEQYF	TGCGCCAGCAGCTTACGGACAGGGACCTACGAGCAGTACTTC
TRBV28	TRBD1	TRBJ1-5	-	CASSFRDRVNQPQHF	TGTGCCAGCAGCTTCCGGGACAGGGTGAATCAGCCCCAGCATTTT
TRBV11-3	-	TRBJ2-2	-	CASSKRNTGELFF	TGTGCCAGCAGCAAGAGGAACACCGGGGAGCTGTTTTTT
TRBV7-2	TRBD2	TRBJ2-5	-	CASSASGGAGETQYF	TGTGCCAGCAGCGCTAGCGGGGGGGCCGGGGAGACCCAGTACTTC
TRBV16	TRBD2	TRBJ2-1	-	CASSPTSGGGEQFF	TGTGCCAGCAGCCCGACTAGCGGGGGAGGAGAGCAGTTCTTC
TRBV6-5	-	TRBJ1-2	-	CASSAEGVLPYGYTF	TGTGCCAGCAGTGCAGAGGGAGTGCTCCCCTATGGCTACACCTTC
TRBV7-2	TRBD2	TRBJ2-7	once	CASSELRAGGYEQYF	TGTGCCAGCAGCGAACTTAGGGCGGGAGGCTACGAGCAGTACTTC
TRBV7-9	-	TRBJ1-1	-	CASSFRDTEAFF	TGTGCCAGCAGCTTCAGGGACACTGAAGCTTTCTTT
TRBV6-5	TRBD1	TRBJ2-3	-	CASSYRGLTDTQYF	TGTGCCAGCAGTTACAGGGGGCTCACAGATACGCAGTATTTT
TRBV7-9	-	TRBJ2-2	-	CASSPRTVNTGELFF	TGTGCCAGCAGCCCCAGGACAGTAAACACCGGGGAGCTGTTTTTT
TRBV5-4	TRBD1	TRBJ2-5	-	CASSLDLDRPETQYF	TGTGCCAGCAGCCTGGATTTGGACAGGCCAGAGACCCAGTACTTC
TRBV2	-	TRBJ2-7	-	CASLMDRGSYEQYF	TGTGCCAGCCTTATGGACCGGGGTTCGTACGAGCAGTACTTC
TRBV5-6	-	TRBJ1-3	-	CASSWDNSGNTIYF	TGTGCCAGCAGCTGGGACAACTCTGGAAACACCATATATTTT
TRBV12-5	TRBD1	TRBJ1-4	-	CASGFGQGGKNEKLFF	TGTGCTAGTGGTTTTGGGCAGGGGGGAAAGAATGAAAAACTGTTTTTT
TRBV5-1	TRBD2	TRBJ2-1	-	CASSTGTSGRISYNEQFF	TGCGCCAGCAGTACCGGGACTAGCGGGAGAATCTCCTACAATGAGCAGTTCTTC
TRBV6-6	-	TRBJ2-7	-	CASSYGRSEQYF	TGTGCCAGCAGTTACGGCAGATCGGAGCAGTACTTC
TRBV6-5	-	TRBJ2-3	-	CASSYYGSTDTQYF	TGTGCCAGCAGTTATTACGGGAGCACAGATACGCAGTATTTT
TRBV7-9	-	TRBJ1-1	-	CASSPEGLSTEAFF	TGTGCCAGCAGCCCCGAGGGTCTTAGCACTGAAGCTTTCTTT
TRBV4-1	TRBD2	TRBJ2-1	-	CASSQEGLAGKNEQFF	TGCGCCAGCAGCCAAGAGGGACTAGCGGGGAAAAATGAGCAGTTCTTC
TRBV19	TRBD1	TRBJ2-2	once	CASRSDRGEAGELFF	TGTGCCAGTAGATCGGACAGGGGTGAGGCCGGGGAGCTGTTTTTT